Following are 20 T cell receptor beta chains from one sample sequenced in a study of neurological immune-mediated disorders. TCRdb independently ran MiXCR on the 5' RACE reads; one entry per CDR3 protein. The data show roughly 39,000 distinct CDR3 sequences, approximately 7.2% seen once. The specimen sequenced was CD4+ T cells from blood. The receptors were sampled from a man aged 45-60 years in good health.

This clonotype was observed at least ten times. The rearrangement uses TRBV5-5 and TRBJ1-6; TRBD1 is a possible D gene (5 bases). V lost 0 bases to trimming and J lost 9 bases, with 13 bases between them. Germline V gene data show CDR1 as SGHKS and CDR2 as YYEKEE (reference sequence). The CDR3 loop spans 15 amino acids. In DNA, the CDR3 is TGTGCCAGCAGCTTGGGTGGTTCAGGGTCTTCACCCCTCCACTTT. Translating it yields CASSLGGSGSSPLHF.

The table lists this clonotype with many counts. This chain connects TRBV5-1 to TRBJ2-2; D ambiguous. V dropped 1 base and J dropped 6 bases, with 10 bases sitting between them. CDR3 length: 14 amino acids. Germline loops: CDR1 SGHRS, CDR2 YFSETQ. CDR3 region: CASSLKGVAGELFF. The DNA for the CDR3 is TGCGCCAGCAGCTTGAAAGGCGTGGCCGGGGAGCTGTTTTTT.

Ten or more counts support this clonotype. This chain links TRBV29-1 with TRBJ2-2; D is ambiguous. This CDR3 has 15 amino acids. Germline lookup yields CDR1 SQVTM and CDR2 ANQGSEA. The V gene lost 7 bases and the J gene lost 11 bases, with 26 bases spanning the gap. CDR3 sequence reads: CSASTRAAGFGELFF. The CDR3 nucleotides read TGCAGCGCCTCAACCCGGGCAGCCGGATTTGGCGAGCTGTTTTTT.

A remark on this clonotype: The junction departs from the called germline gene at one end, perhaps through a read error. The CDR3, as DNA: TGCAGTGCTGTTAAGGCTTTTTCGGTCTTT. Its protein is CSAVKAFSVF. This rearrangement joins TRBV20-1 to TRBJ1-1; D remains unclear. The CDR3 runs 10 residues. The germline CDR1 and CDR2 sequences are DFQATT and SNEGSKA (reference sequence).

There are many counts of this clonotype. J is TRBJ1-4 and V is TRBV20-1; 7 bases fit TRBD1. This CDR3 is 15 amino acids long. In germline, CDR1 is DFQATT, CDR2 SNEGSKA (reference sequence). After removal of 3 bases from V and 4 bases from J, the junction contained 8 bases not matched to a gene. This chain's CDR3 is CSARKPGTDNEKLFF. For the CDR3, the DNA is TGCAGTGCTAGGAAGCCCGGGACAGATAATGAAAAACTGTTTTTT.

The table lists this clonotype with many counts. The genes are TRBV7-8 and TRBJ2-7, with D possibly matching TRBD2 (5 bases). The ends were cut back, 5 bases at V and 5 bases at J, with 10 bases in the middle. This CDR3 spans 12 amino acids. Germline V gene data show CDR1 as SGHVS and CDR2 as FQNEAQ. CDR3 in amino acids: CASSRGRNEQYF. The CDR3 DNA sequence: TGTGCCAGCAGCCGGGGTCGTAACGAGCAGTACTTC.

This clonotype was counted at least ten times. The chain recombines TRBV18 with TRBJ2-1; no firm D call. The germline V gene has CDR1 KGHSH and CDR2 LQKENI. The V end was cut by 3 bases, the J end by 9 bases, with 9 bases between. This CDR3 comprises 12 residues. Here the CDR3 reads CASSPMDLEQFF. CDR3 nucleotides: TGTGCCAGCTCACCGATGGATCTTGAGCAGTTCTTC. Drawing the rest from reference TRBV18 and TRBJ2-1, the complete variable domain is NAGVMQNPRHLVRRRGQEARLRCSPMKGHSHVYWYRQLPEEGLKFMVYLQKENIIDESGMPKERFSAEFPKEGPSILRIQQVVRGDSAAYFCASSPMDLEQFFGPGTRLTVL.

This clonotype occurred a few times. The chain has TRBV2 and TRBJ1-2, with no clear D. The CDR3 has 13 amino acids. V lost 3 bases and J 1 base, leaving 6 bases between the germline ends. Germline V gene sequence: CDR1 SNHLY, CDR2 FYNNEI. CDR3 residues: CASSEESNYGYTF. In nucleotides, the CDR3 is TGTGCCAGCAGTGAGGAGAGTAACTATGGCTACACCTTC.

This clonotype has ten or more counts. The chain recombines TRBV20-1 with TRBJ2-5, with TRBD2 matching 7 bases. The germline CDR1 and CDR2 sequences are DFQATT and SNEGSKA (reference sequence). J lost 7 bases, V lost 3 bases, and 14 bases had no gene match. CDR3 length: 15 residues. In nucleotides, the CDR3 is TGCAGTGCTAGTGGTCCAGGTGCTACGGGGGGGACCCAGTACTTC. Translation gives CSASGPGATGGTQYF.

This clonotype was detected many times. The V and J genes are TRBV20-1 and TRBJ2-1; 10 bases match TRBD2. V shed 6 bases and J 5 bases; nucleotides not matched to a gene: 10. The CDR3 spans 15 residues. Looked up from germline, CDR1 is DFQATT and CDR2 is SNEGSKA (reference sequence). CDR3 DNA sequence: TGCAGTGCCCTAGTTCTAGCGGGAGTTCACAATGAGCAGTTCTTC. This encodes CSALVLAGVHNEQFF.

At least ten counts were recorded for this clonotype. The chain employs TRBV14 and TRBJ2-7; D unclear. This CDR3 region has 16 residues. V was cut by 4 bases and J by 2 bases, with 18 bases left in between. Germline V gene sequence: CDR1 SGHDN, CDR2 FVKESK. The CDR3 sequence is CASSPAYGEKTYEQYF. In nucleotides, the CDR3 is TGTGCCAGCAGCCCCGCATACGGAGAAAAGACCTACGAGCAGTACTTC.

This clonotype was recorded at least ten times. V gene TRBV21-1 combines with J gene TRBJ2-7; TRBD2, the D gene given by the table, was not confirmed from the DNA. TRBV21-1 is marked as a pseudogene. The CDR3 loop spans 14 amino acids. This CDR3 is CASSLGLAGPEQYF. For the CDR3, the DNA is TGTGCCAGCAGCTTGGGACTAGCGGGACCCGAGCAGTACTTC.

This clonotype was counted many times. The chain carries TRBV20-1 and TRBJ2-1, with TRBD2 matching over 8 bases. V shed 0 bases, J shed 1 base, and the junction held 14 bases outside the gene matches. Looked up from germline, CDR1 is DFQATT and CDR2 is SNEGSKA (reference sequence). The CDR3 length is 19 residues. CDR3 nucleotides: TGCAGTGCTAGAGAAAGGCGGAATATAGCGGGACCGTCCTACAATGAGCAGTTCTTC. Translation gives CSARERRNIAGPSYNEQFF.

This clonotype was detected many times. CDR3 protein: CASSLNERGQETQYF. CDR3 DNA sequence: TGTGCCAGCAGCCTGAATGAGCGAGGCCAAGAGACCCAGTACTTC. The rearrangement joins TRBV11-2 to TRBJ2-5; D gene ambiguous. Germline V gene lookup returns CDR1 SGHAT and CDR2 FQNNGV. With 5 bases removed from V and 1 base from J, the gap between germline ends came to 14 bases. The CDR3 contains 15 residues.

Ten or more counts support this clonotype. The chain joins TRBV6-1 to TRBJ1-6; weak D call: TRBD1 (5 bases). The CDR3 spans 14 residues. Germline assignment: CDR1 MNHNS and CDR2 SASEGT. V was pared by 3 bases and J by 11 bases, with 14 bases between. CDR3 DNA: TGTGCCAGCAGTGACGGGGCCCTTTCGGCACCCCTCCACTTT. Translated, it gives CASSDGALSAPLHF.

The sample holds many counts of this clonotype. The V and J genes are TRBV6-1 and TRBJ1-1; D ambiguous. Looked up from germline, CDR1 is MNHNS and CDR2 is SASEGT. The V and J ends lost 8 bases and 3 bases respectively, with 16 bases between them. The CDR3 extends over 14 amino acids. The CDR3 here is CASSRRSADTEAFF. CDR3 sequence (DNA): TGTGCCAGCTCCCGGCGGAGTGCGGACACTGAAGCTTTCTTT.

At least ten counts were recorded for this clonotype. The chain carries TRBV29-1 and TRBJ2-7, with 7 nucleotides matching TRBD2. CDR1 and CDR2 from the germline V gene are SQVTM and ANQGSEA. V was pared by 6 bases and J by 5 bases, with 10 bases of the junction left unmatched. This CDR3 is 13 amino acids long. CDR3 sequence: CSVGGKFGHEQYF. DNA for the CDR3: TGCAGCGTCGGGGGGAAGTTTGGCCACGAGCAGTACTTC.

This clonotype was found many times. This chain connects TRBV3-1 to TRBJ2-1; D is ambiguous. The CDR3 spans 13 residues. CDR1 is LGHDT and CDR2 is YNNKEL in the germline V gene (reference sequence). V gave up 0 bases and J gave up 7 bases, with 7 bases separating them. The DNA of the CDR3 is TGTGCCAGCAGCCAAGATGATCGGAATGAGCAGTTCTTC. Translating gives CASSQDDRNEQFF.

The genes are TRBV2 and TRBJ2-2, with D tentatively TRBD1 or TRBD2 (6 bases each). This CDR3 has 16 residues. With 6 bases removed from V and 6 bases from J, the gap between germline ends came to 20 bases. Germline values: CDR1 SNHLY, CDR2 FYNNEI. This chain's CDR3 is CASSLQGGKMSGELFF. The CDR3, as DNA: TGTGCCAGCAGCCTACAGGGAGGTAAAATGTCCGGGGAGCTGTTTTTT.

This clonotype was counted at least ten times. The chain uses TRBV20-1 and TRBJ1-4; D unresolved. Per germline, CDR1 DFQATT and CDR2 SNEGSKA (reference sequence). CDR3 length: 11 amino acids. Trimming removed 3 bases at V and 5 bases at J, with 4 bases between. Written as DNA, the CDR3 is TGCAGTGCTAGTGGCAATGAAAAACTGTTTTTT. Encoded protein: CSASGNEKLFF.